This T cell receptor (beta chain) came from a study of shared clonotypes between healthy human individuals. General study results and limits: Between a handful of donors, naive CD4 clonotypes were shared at a level of approximately 5%.

Details on this clone: Its specificity is unknown.

Data came from immunoSEQ multiplex PCR; TCRdb stores just in-frame clones and leaves some out. The sample consists of 2 million to 2.5 million clones, 93% of them appearing once. The TCR was taken from a man aged 18 to 29 in good health. Some clones in this sample may be carry-over from other donors' samples. The specimen sequenced was naive CD4+ T cells from PBMCs. Subset in this sample: CD45RA+ positively selected.

In nucleotides, the CDR3 is TGTGCCTGGAGTGCGGACAGGGTTTCACCCCTCCACTTT. It translates to CAWSADRVSPLHF. V usage is TRBV30 and J usage is TRBJ1-6, with 8 bases aligning to TRBD1. Trimming removed 1 base from V and 9 bases from J; junction bases left unmatched: 2. From germline, CDR1 is GTSNPN and CDR2 SVGIG (reference sequence). There are 13 residues in the CDR3. Combining the CDR3 with reference TRBV30 and TRBJ1-6 gives the whole variable domain SQTIHQWPATLVQPVGSPLSLECTVEGTSNPNLYWYRQAAGRGLQLLFYSVGIGQISSEVPQNLSASRPQDRQFILSSKKLLLSDSGFYLCAWSADRVSPLHFGNGTRLTVT.